This TCR beta chain derives from a study of beta chain features in type 1 diabetes. In its sample, this clone was seen once. Antigen unknown. Notes on the study in general: Among type 1 diabetes patients, VDJ junctions had fewer insertions and more deletions.

The sequenced template was cDNA made from the entire isolated RNA. Using immunoSEQ multiplex PCR, the repertoire was profiled, and TCRdb retains in-frame clones only, with some absent. In the table there are hundreds of thousands of clones, about a sixth of which are singletons. V lost 10 bases and J 2 bases, leaving 16 bases between the germline ends. This CDR3 comprises 14 residues. Germline CDR1 is SNHLY and CDR2 is FYNNEI. The V call is TRBV2, the J call TRBJ2-3; D is undetermined. The sequence was collected from a woman aged 18-29 years in good health. Source material: naive CD4+ T cells from blood. In DNA, the CDR3 is TGTGCCACGAAAACCCAATCCGCCACAGATACGCAGTATTTT. Its translation is CATKTQSATDTQYF.